The sequence of this T cell receptor (beta chain) was determined in a study of blood T cell repertoires in COVID-19. Across the whole study: Specimens from acute and convalescent COVID-19 originated in the United States, Italy and Spain. Sample material is recorded as cDNA or gDNA derived from T cells, B-cell-depleted T cells, or PBMCs.

In the study's own analysis: How many nucleated cells were present was estimated from reference gene primer amplification. Clones were read by immunoSEQ multiplex PCR, and TCRdb kept only the in-frame ones, dropping some. That table supplies the V and J calls and clone size; D and trimming were determined from the DNA. The data contain some 130,000 clones, about 78% of them singletons. Germline V CDR1 and CDR2: MDHEN, SYDVKM. The CDR3 has 15 residues. Trimming removed 6 bases from V and 2 bases from J; junction bases left unmatched: 9. The sequence came from a man aged 55 to 69 who had recovered from COVID-19. The chain joins TRBV28 to TRBJ2-5; 7 nucleotides line up with TRBD1. What was sequenced was peripheral blood. DNA for the CDR3: TGTGCCAGCAGGCCCCTCTTCAGGGGGCAAGAGACCCAGTACTTC. This sequence encodes CASRPLFRGQETQYF.